This T cell receptor (beta chain) comes out of a study of T cells in Graves' hyperthyroidism and ophthalmopathy. Trimming shortened V by 6 bases and J by 0 bases, and 12 bases separated the two germline ends. The CDR3 extends over 14 amino acids. This clonotype was seen repeatedly, ten times or more. The source material, RNA transcripts, was used to amplify TCR beta CDR3 regions. Researchers ran a first-round RT-PCR on the TCR CDR3 using the HTBI primer set. TCRdb reprocessed the multiplex PCR reads with MiXCR, giving one entry per CDR3 protein. The sample lists about 640,000 distinct CDR3 sequences, around 13% occurring once. Diagnosis rested on symptoms, serum thyroxine and TRAb, thyroid ultrasound, and orbital computed tomography.

Sequenced material: blood. This clonotype originated in a woman aged 50 to 60 with Graves' ophthalmopathy. The V and J genes are TRBV12-3 or TRBV12-4 and TRBJ2-7; D remains ambiguous. The CDR3 DNA reads as TGTGCCAGCAGGCCACCGGGCCTCTCCTACGAGCAGTACTTC. This sequence encodes CASRPPGLSYEQYF.